A single sample is the source of the 30 T cell receptor beta chains below, sequenced in a study of blood T cell repertoires in COVID-19. Data came from immunoSEQ multiplex PCR; TCRdb stores just in-frame clones and leaves some out. The table has approximately 190,000 clones, over 75% seen once. Sequenced material: peripheral blood. These receptor sequences come from a man aged 45-60 years with acute or convalescent COVID-19.

The V call is TRBV28, the J call TRBJ2-7, with a tentative D call TRBD2 (5 bases). Trimming left V 5 bases short and J 4 bases short, with 9 bases between. CDR1 is MDHEN and CDR2 is SYDVKM in the germline V gene. The CDR3 sequence is 12 residues long. CDR3 sequence: CASSRSGYEQYF. The CDR3 bases are TGTGCCAGCAGTAGGAGCGGTTACGAGCAGTACTTC.

This chain joins TRBV28 and TRBJ1-1, with D perhaps TRBD1 (5 bases). Germline lookup yields CDR1 MDHEN and CDR2 SYDVKM. This CDR3 has 15 residues. Trimming removed 5 bases at V and 5 bases at J, with 18 bases between. For the CDR3, the DNA is TGTGCCAGCAGTCCGAGAAAGGGGTTGGAGACTGAAGCTTTCTTT. It yields the protein CASSPRKGLETEAFF. The full variable domain, rest sourced from reference TRBV28 and TRBJ1-1, is DVKVTQSSRYLVKRTGEKVFLECVQDMDHENMFWYRQDPGLGLRLIYFSYDVKMKEKGDIPEGYSVSREKKERFSLILESASTNQTSMYLCASSPRKGLETEAFFGQGTRLTVV.

This chain links TRBV4-3 with TRBJ1-2; D ambiguous. Germline CDR1 and CDR2: LGHNA and YSLEER. The CDR3 has 14 residues. V lost 4 bases, J lost 2 bases, and 11 bases lay in between. The CDR3 spells CASSPLGENYGYTF. For the CDR3, the DNA is TGCGCCAGCAGCCCGCTGGGAGAGAACTATGGCTACACCTTC.

In its sample, this clone was seen once. This chain connects TRBV19 to TRBJ2-5; possible D gene TRBD2, 6 bases. The germline V gene has CDR1 LNHDA and CDR2 SQIVND (reference sequence). V lost 6 bases to trimming and J lost 7 bases, with 15 bases between them. The CDR3 contains 13 residues. The CDR3: CASRPRGSGTQYF. DNA of the CDR3: TGTGCCAGTAGACCCCGGGGGTCGGGGACCCAGTACTTC.

The rearrangement links TRBV28 to TRBJ2-7, with 9 bases lining up with TRBD2. The CDR3 length is 15 residues. Germline V gene data show CDR1 as MDHEN and CDR2 as SYDVKM. After removal of 2 bases from V and 5 bases from J, the junction contained 7 bases not matched to a gene. CDR3 bases: TGTGCCAGCAGTTTAGGCGGGGGGGCAATCCACGAGCAGTACGTC. Translating gives CASSLGGGAIHEQYV.

The rearrangement uses TRBV28 and TRBJ2-1; 9 bases are shared with TRBD2. This CDR3 is built from 15 residues. The germline V gene encodes CDR1 MDHEN and CDR2 SYDVKM. Trimming cost V 6 bases and J 1 base; bases outside gene matches: 4. DNA of the CDR3: TGTGCCAGCAGGAAGCGGGAGGTATCCTACAATGAGCAGTTCTTC. Its protein product is CASRKREVSYNEQFF.

The chain carries TRBV28 and TRBJ2-7; tentative D call: TRBD2 (6 bases). The germline CDR1 and CDR2 sequences are MDHEN and SYDVKM. The germline V and J ends were trimmed by 6 bases and 0 bases, with 15 bases remaining between them. The CDR3 has 15 amino acids. The CDR3 sequence is CASRPRGYSSYEQYF. The DNA of the CDR3 is TGTGCCAGCAGACCCCGGGGGTACAGCTCCTACGAGCAGTACTTC.

The gene calls are TRBV24-1 and TRBJ1-4; TRBD1 matches 11 bases. The CDR3 is 16 amino acids. Germline CDR1 is KGHDR and CDR2 is SFDVKD. V was clipped by 3 bases and J by 8 bases; unmatched bases: 7. CDR3 sequence: CATSDRGQGAGEKLFF. CDR3 bases: TGTGCCACCAGTGATCGCGGACAGGGGGCAGGGGAAAAACTGTTTTTT.

V is TRBV5-4 and J is TRBJ2-1; 8 nucleotides line up with TRBD2. In germline, CDR1 is SGHNT, CDR2 YYREEE (reference sequence). The CDR3 has 15 residues. V shed 4 bases and J 3 bases; nucleotides not matched to a gene: 6. Here the CDR3 reads CASSQTSGNYNEQFF. CDR3 DNA: TGTGCCAGCAGCCAAACTAGCGGAAACTACAATGAGCAGTTCTTC.

The rearrangement joins TRBV7-3 to TRBJ2-2; 7 positions match TRBD2. In germline, CDR1 is SGHTA, CDR2 FQGTGA. The J segment lost 0 bases and the V segment lost 3 bases, leaving 1 base of the junction unmatched. The CDR3 has 15 amino acids. DNA for the CDR3: TGTGCCAGCAGCTTCGGGGGGACGAACACCGGGGAGCTGTTTTTT. Its protein product is CASSFGGTNTGELFF.

The V and J genes are TRBV10-3 and TRBJ2-7; no clear D. Germline CDR1 and CDR2: ENHRY and SYGVKD. Trimming took 10 bases from V and 3 from J, leaving 16 bases between them. CDR3 length equals 13 residues. The CDR3 coding sequence is TGTGCCACTCACAGCTCGCAGGACTACGAGCAGTACTTC. Translated, it gives CATHSSQDYEQYF.

This clone was recorded only once. CDR3 nucleotides: TGTGCCAGTAGTCCCCCGGTATTGGAGATAAAAAACACTGAAGCTTTCTTT. Its protein is CASSPPVLEIKNTEAFF. J is TRBJ1-1 and V is TRBV19; D unresolved. CDR3 length: 17 amino acids. Per germline, CDR1 LNHDA and CDR2 SQIVND (reference sequence). The V end was cut by 5 bases, the J end by 2 bases, with 21 bases between.

This clone was found once. The V gene is TRBV3-1 (or the pseudogene TRBV3-2), the J gene TRBJ2-7, with 8 nucleotides matching TRBD2. CDR1 and CDR2 (germline): LGHDT, YNNKEL (reference sequence). V shed 4 bases, J shed 4 bases, and the junction held 3 bases outside the gene matches. The length of the CDR3 is 13 residues. CDR3 coding DNA: TGTGCCAGCAGCCCCGGGACTAGTTACGAGCAGTACGTC. Protein: CASSPGTSYEQYV.

The DNA of the CDR3 is TGTGCCAGCAGCTTAGGGGTCAGGGATTTTGATACGCAGTATTTT. Encoded protein: CASSLGVRDFDTQYF. The J gene is TRBJ2-3, the V gene TRBV11-2; D may be TRBD1 (5 bases). The CDR3 sequence is 15 residues long. The germline V gene encodes CDR1 SGHAT and CDR2 FQNNGV. V was shortened by 1 base and J by 6 bases, with 14 bases between the two germline ends.

The chain joins TRBV4-3 to TRBJ1-2; 7 nucleotides match TRBD1. Germline CDR1 reads LGHNA; CDR2 reads YSLEER. The CDR3 runs to 13 residues. V shed 2 bases, J shed 4 bases, and the junction held 1 base outside the gene matches. The CDR3 DNA reads TGCGCCAGCAGCCAACAGGGGGGCTATGGCTACACCTTC. Encoded protein: CASSQQGGYGYTF.

The chain carries TRBV18 and TRBJ2-3; D might be TRBD2 (5 bases). Per the germline V gene, CDR1 is KGHSH and CDR2 is LQKENI. Trimming removed 6 bases from V and 2 bases from J, with 12 bases in between. CDR3 length equals 14 residues. CDR3 loop: CASSPSEVTDTQYF. CDR3 nucleotides: TGTGCCAGCTCCCCTTCGGAGGTCACAGATACGCAGTATTTT.

The chain links TRBV5-1 to TRBJ2-2, with TRBD2 matching 7 bases. V was pared by 4 bases and J by 3 bases, with 3 bases of the junction left unmatched. Germline CDR1 and CDR2: SGHRS and YFSETQ. The CDR3 is 14 residues long. CDR3 residues: CASSSGTYTGELFF. The CDR3 DNA reads TGCGCCAGCAGCAGCGGGACTTACACCGGGGAGCTGTTTTTT.

This chain links TRBV3-1 (or the pseudogene TRBV3-2) with TRBJ2-5; TRBD2 aligns across 7 bases. Losses at the gene ends were 6 bases for V and 5 bases for J; bases not matched to a gene: 12. The CDR3 has 15 amino acids. In germline, CDR1 is LGHDT, CDR2 YNNKEL (reference sequence). The CDR3 nucleotides read TGTGCCAGCAGACGGAGGCGGGGGATCGGGGAGACCCAGTACTTC. Its protein product is CASRRRRGIGETQYF.

This sequence joins TRBV7-9 and TRBJ1-5, with 10 bases matching TRBD1. Germline CDR1 and CDR2: SEHNR and FQNEAQ (reference sequence). Unmatched junction bases numbered 6, after V lost 1 base and J lost 6 bases. The CDR3 covers 16 residues. The CDR3 sequence: CASSLDGGQGTQPQHF. CDR3 nucleotide sequence: TGTGCCAGCAGCTTAGATGGGGGACAGGGGACTCAGCCCCAGCATTTT.

This clone was recorded only once. The chain uses TRBV30 and TRBJ1-2; no clear D. CDR1 GTSNPN and CDR2 SVGIG come from the germline V gene (reference sequence). V lost 5 bases and J 8 bases, leaving 9 bases between the germline ends. This CDR3 is 10 amino acids long. CDR3 bases: TGTGCCTGGGTAAACTTCGGCTACACCTTC. Amino acids: CAWVNFGYTF.

V gene TRBV7-2 combines with J gene TRBJ2-1; the match to TRBD2 covers 7 bases. Looked up from germline, CDR1 is SGHTA and CDR2 is FQGNSA. After removal of 1 base from V and 8 bases from J, the junction contained 2 bases not matched to a gene. This CDR3 is 13 amino acids long. The CDR3 sequence: CASSLDREDEQFF. DNA for the CDR3: TGTGCCAGCAGCTTAGACCGGGAGGATGAGCAGTTCTTC. Using reference TRBV7-2 and TRBJ2-1 for the parts outside the CDR3, the full variable domain is GAGVSQSPSNKVTEKGKDVELRCDPISGHTALYWYRQSLGQGLEFLIYFQGNSAPDKSGLPSDRFSAERTGGSVSTLTIQRTQQEDSAVYLCASSLDREDEQFFGPGTRLTVL.

The rearrangement links TRBV7-3 to TRBJ2-4; D may be TRBD2 (6 bases). The CDR3 length is 14 residues. With 1 base removed from V and 9 bases from J, the gap between germline ends came to 13 bases. The V gene's germline CDR1 is SGHTA and CDR2 FQGTGA. DNA for the CDR3: TGTGCCAGCAGCTTAATTGCAGGAGGGATCATTCAGTACTTC. It codes for CASSLIAGGIIQYF. The full variable domain, its missing parts supplied by reference TRBV7-3 and TRBJ2-4, is GAGVSQTPSNKVTEKGKYVELRCDPISGHTALYWYRQSLGQGPEFLIYFQGTGAADDSGLPNDRFFAVRPEGSVSTLKIQRTERGDSAVYLCASSLIAGGIIQYFGAGTRLSVL.

This chain links TRBV9 with TRBJ1-2; TRBD1 aligns across 11 bases. The CDR3 consists of 16 residues. J was trimmed by 2 bases and V by 3 bases; bases with no gene match: 6. Looked up from germline, CDR1 is SGDLS and CDR2 is YYNGEE. The CDR3 protein is CASSGTGTGGNYGYTF. The CDR3 nucleotides are TGTGCCAGCAGCGGGACCGGGACAGGGGGAAACTATGGCTACACCTTC.

The rearrangement links TRBV11-2 to TRBJ1-2; D not resolved. V gave up 3 bases and J gave up 8 bases, with 16 bases separating them. From germline, CDR1 is SGHAT and CDR2 FQNNGV. The CDR3 runs 14 residues. CDR3 DNA: TGTGCCAGCAGCTTCCTCGGTGGAGGCACAGGCTACACCTTC. Protein product: CASSFLGGGTGYTF. The complete variable domain, with remaining parts taken from reference TRBV11-2 and TRBJ1-2, reads EAGVAQSPRYKIIEKRQSVAFWCNPISGHATLYWYQQILGQGPKLLIQFQNNGVVDDSQLPKDRFSAERLKGVDSTLKIQPAKLEDSAVYLCASSFLGGGTGYTFGSGTRLTVV.

The V gene is TRBV28, the J gene TRBJ2-3, with D hard to call. The germline V and J ends were trimmed by 2 bases and 8 bases, with 14 bases remaining between them. From germline, CDR1 is MDHEN and CDR2 SYDVKM. The CDR3 has 14 amino acids. CDR3 sequence reads: CASSLTGSGGTQYF. CDR3 coding DNA: TGTGCCAGCAGTTTAACCGGTTCCGGTGGTACGCAGTATTTT.

J is TRBJ1-4 and V is TRBV5-1, with TRBD1 matching over 9 bases. The CDR3 has 14 amino acids. From germline, CDR1 is SGHRS and CDR2 YFSETQ. V was clipped by 5 bases and J by 7 bases; unmatched bases: 6. Written as DNA, the CDR3 is TGCGCCAGCAGAAGGGGACAGGGAGTTGAAAAACTGTTTTTT. Protein sequence: CASRRGQGVEKLFF.

The chain employs TRBV6-1 and TRBJ2-5, with TRBD1 identical over 10 bases. The CDR3 is 16 amino acids. Germline CDR1 MNHNS, CDR2 SASEGT. V shed 4 bases, J shed 1 base, and the junction held 6 bases outside the gene matches. The CDR3 DNA reads TGTGCCAGCAGTGGCCGGGACAGGGGTGGCCAAGAGACCCAGTACTTC. It yields the protein CASSGRDRGGQETQYF.

V usage is TRBV9 and J usage is TRBJ2-5; 9 bases align to TRBD1. J was trimmed by 5 bases and V by 3 bases; bases with no gene match: 2. Germline-derived CDR1 and CDR2 are SGDLS and YYNGEE. The CDR3 contains 13 residues. The CDR3 protein is CASSGQGGETQYF. DNA of the CDR3: TGTGCCAGCAGCGGACAGGGGGGTGAGACCCAGTACTTC.

The chain couples TRBV2 to TRBJ2-1, with TRBD2 matching over 9 bases. The CDR3 contains 15 residues. With V trimmed by 6 bases and J by 6 bases, 9 bases remained unmatched. From germline, CDR1 is SNHLY and CDR2 FYNNEI. The DNA for the CDR3 is TGTGCCAGCAGACAGGGTTCAGCGGGAGGCAATGAGCAGTTCTTC. Translating gives CASRQGSAGGNEQFF.

The chain combines TRBV3-1 (or the pseudogene TRBV3-2) with TRBJ2-3; 9 nucleotides agree with TRBD2. CDR3 size: 16 residues. V lost 1 base and J lost 1; bases outside the gene matches: 3. Germline assignment: CDR1 LGHDT and CDR2 YNNKEL (reference sequence). CDR3 protein: CASSQGVAGGTDTQYF. The CDR3 coding sequence is TGTGCCAGCAGCCAAGGTGTAGCGGGAGGCACAGATACGCAGTATTTT.